The 15 T cell receptor beta chains below come from one sample, sequenced in a study of blood T cell repertoires in COVID-19. Data came from immunoSEQ multiplex PCR; TCRdb stores just in-frame clones and leaves some out. The repertoire holds roughly 310,000 clones, with about nine tenths as singletons. Sequencing was done on a sample of PBMCs or T cells enriched from blood (not recorded which). These receptors were collected from a woman aged 40 to 50 who had recovered from COVID-19.

This clone has just one count. The CDR3: CASSLGQGNYEQYF. The CDR3, as DNA: TGTGCCAGCAGCTTAGGACAGGGAAACTACGAGCAGTACTTC. The chain recombines TRBV5-6 with TRBJ2-7, with 8 bases identical to TRBD1. The CDR3 is 14 residues long. CDR1 is SGHDT, CDR2 YYEEEE, per germline. J gave up 3 bases and V 2 bases, and 4 bases lay outside the gene matches.

The gene calls are TRBV4-3 and TRBJ2-1; TRBD2 is a possible D gene (6 bases). This CDR3 has 15 amino acids. The germline CDR1 and CDR2 sequences are LGHNA and YSLEER. The germline V and J ends were trimmed by 2 bases and 4 bases, with 12 bases remaining between them. Here the CDR3 DNA reads TGCGCCAGCAGCCAACAACGGGGGTTATACAATGAGCAGTTCTTC. The encoded protein is CASSQQRGLYNEQFF.

The chain recombines TRBV11-3 with TRBJ2-2; D ambiguous. The CDR3 is 16 amino acids. Germline CDR1 reads SGHNT; CDR2 reads YENEEA. The V end lost 5 bases, the J end lost 4 bases, and 17 bases lay between the germline ends. The CDR3 is CASSPLEGAATGELFF. Here the CDR3 DNA reads TGTGCCAGCAGCCCTCTCGAAGGAGCCGCCACCGGGGAGCTGTTTTTT.

This clone was seen only a few times. J is TRBJ1-3 and V is TRBV9, with unresolved D. V shed 0 bases and J shed 7 bases, with 11 bases lying between them. This CDR3 has 14 residues. Germline V CDR1 and CDR2: SGDLS, YYNGEE. CDR3: CASSVATASNTIYF. The DNA of the CDR3 is TGTGCCAGCAGCGTAGCGACTGCATCGAACACCATATATTTT.

The chain carries TRBV11-1 and TRBJ2-2; no definite D call. There are 15 residues in the CDR3. V dropped 1 base and J dropped 5 bases, with 11 bases sitting between them. CDR1 and CDR2 (germline): SGHAT, FQDESV (reference sequence). CDR3 residues: CASSLDSRSTGELFF. Here the CDR3 DNA reads TGTGCCAGCAGCTTAGATTCGAGGTCAACCGGGGAGCTGTTTTTT.

This chain joins TRBV10-3 and TRBJ2-2, with a possible D match to TRBD2 (6 bases). This CDR3 comprises 14 residues. The ends were cut back, 6 bases at V and 5 bases at J, with 13 bases in the middle. Germline V gene lookup returns CDR1 ENHRY and CDR2 SYGVKD. The CDR3 DNA follows: TGTGCCATCAGCCCCGGGACTCGGACCGGGGAGCTGTTTTTT. Its translation: CAISPGTRTGELFF.

V is TRBV18 and J is TRBJ2-7; 10 positions match TRBD1. V was clipped by 4 bases and J by 5 bases; unmatched bases: 14. The CDR3 consists of 17 residues. The germline V gene has CDR1 KGHSH and CDR2 LQKENI. As DNA, the CDR3 is TGTGCCAGCTCACTCTGGGGGGCCGGGACAGGGGAGAACGAGCAGTACTTC. It codes for CASSLWGAGTGENEQYF.

The V and J genes are TRBV19 and TRBJ1-1, with D perhaps TRBD1 (6 bases). From germline, CDR1 is LNHDA and CDR2 SQIVND (reference sequence). The CDR3 covers 10 residues. The chain's CDR3 is CLSRGTEAFF. Here the CDR3 DNA reads TGTTTATCTAGGGGGACTGAAGCTTTCTTT.

V usage is TRBV5-1 and J usage is TRBJ2-3; possible D gene TRBD1, 5 bases. Germline CDR1 is SGHRS and CDR2 is YFSETQ. V gave up 3 bases and J gave up 2 bases, with 10 bases separating them. This CDR3 is built from 14 residues. In DNA, the CDR3 is TGCGCCAGCAGCTGGGGCAGCCCCACAGATACGCAGTATTTT. Translation: CASSWGSPTDTQYF.

V is TRBV7-9 and J is TRBJ1-2; the D gene is possibly TRBD1 (5 bases). The CDR3 totals 16 residues. Looked up from germline, CDR1 is SEHNR and CDR2 is FQNEAQ (reference sequence). Trimming removed 9 bases at V and 4 bases at J, with 24 bases between. The CDR3 is CASYREPGKGSYGYTF. DNA for the CDR3: TGTGCCAGTTATCGAGAACCAGGGAAGGGTAGCTATGGCTACACCTTC.

The rearrangement links TRBV4-3 to TRBJ2-3, with 8 bases matching TRBD2. There are 17 residues in the CDR3. V trimming: 0 bases; J trimming: 3 bases; junction bases outside the gene matches: 8. Germline V gene data show CDR1 as LGHNA and CDR2 as YSLEER. The DNA for the CDR3 is TGCGCCAGCAGCCAAGATCCAATCCGGGGGGGGACAGATACGCAGTATTTT. This codes for CASSQDPIRGGTDTQYF.

In its sample, this clone was seen a few times. The chain is built from TRBV24-1 and TRBJ1-1; the match to TRBD1 covers 10 bases. CDR3 length: 16 residues. CDR1 is KGHDR, CDR2 SFDVKD, per germline. Germline trimming cut 5 bases from V and 2 bases from J; bases unmatched to any gene: 7. The CDR3 region is CATSGQDRGGNTEAFF. The CDR3 region has the DNA TGTGCCACCAGTGGACAGGACAGGGGGGGTAACACTGAAGCTTTCTTT.

CDR3 in amino acids: CASSPPSTGELFF. The CDR3 nucleotides are TGTGCCAGCTCACCCCCGAGCACCGGGGAGCTGTTTTTT. The V call is TRBV18, the J call TRBJ2-2; unclear D gene. V was clipped by 3 bases and J by 4 bases, with 6 bases between them. Per germline, CDR1 KGHSH and CDR2 LQKENI. The CDR3 loop spans 13 amino acids. The full variable domain, rest sourced from reference TRBV18 and TRBJ2-2, is NAGVMQNPRHLVRRRGQEARLRCSPMKGHSHVYWYRQLPEEGLKFMVYLQKENIIDESGMPKERFSAEFPKEGPSILRIQQVVRGDSAAYFCASSPPSTGELFFGEGSRLTVL.

The chain joins TRBV5-4 to TRBJ2-5; no firm D call. The CDR3 has 14 residues. Germline lookup yields CDR1 SGHNT and CDR2 YYREEE (reference sequence). The V gene lost 1 base and the J gene lost 2 bases, with 9 bases spanning the gap. The CDR3 DNA sequence: TGTGCCAGCAGCTTGCTTGGCGGACAAGAGACCCAGTACTTC. Its protein is CASSLLGGQETQYF.

The rearrangement links TRBV11-1 to TRBJ1-1, with D perhaps TRBD1 (6 bases). This CDR3 has 14 residues. Germline assignment: CDR1 SGHAT and CDR2 FQDESV (reference sequence). V was pared by 4 bases and J by 9 bases, with 18 bases between. CDR3 residues: CASSSGTSVPQAFF. The CDR3 nucleotides read TGTGCCAGCAGCTCCGGGACATCCGTCCCCCAAGCTTTCTTT. The whole variable domain, filled in from reference TRBV11-1 and TRBJ1-1, reads EAEVAQSPRYKITEKSQAVAFWCDPISGHATLYWYRQILGQGPELLVQFQDESVVDDSQLPKDRFSAERLKGVDSTLKIQPAELGDSAMYLCASSSGTSVPQAFFGQGTRLTVV.